The 17 T cell receptor beta chains below come from one sample, sequenced in a study of identical twins. TCRdb reprocessed the 5' RACE reads via MiXCR and lists one record per CDR3 protein. The data contain 1.5 million or so distinct CDR3 sequences, about 32% of them singletons. Sequencing was carried out using cord blood. Receptor source: a newborn girl in good health.

The gene calls are TRBV30 and TRBJ2-7, with unresolved D. V lost 3 bases, J lost 8 bases, and 20 bases lay in between. The CDR3 loop spans 14 amino acids. Looked up from germline, CDR1 is GTSNPN and CDR2 is SVGIG (reference sequence). CDR3: CAWRSTEHPLKQYF. The CDR3 bases are TGTGCCTGGAGGTCTACAGAGCACCCCTTGAAGCAGTACTTC.

V usage is TRBV18 and J usage is TRBJ2-5; D remains unclear. This CDR3 has 13 amino acids. V was trimmed by 3 bases and J by 4 bases, leaving 9 bases between them. Germline V gene data show CDR1 as KGHSH and CDR2 as LQKENI. CDR3 DNA sequence: TGTGCCAGCTCACCCCTCCCGACAGAGACCCAGTACTTC. This gives the protein CASSPLPTETQYF. The full variable domain, rest sourced from reference TRBV18 and TRBJ2-5, is NAGVMQNPRHLVRRRGQEARLRCSPMKGHSHVYWYRQLPEEGLKFMVYLQKENIIDESGMPKERFSAEFPKEGPSILRIQQVVRGDSAAYFCASSPLPTETQYFGPGTRLLVL.

The chain couples TRBV20-1 to TRBJ1-5, with 11 bases identical to TRBD1. Germline-derived CDR1 and CDR2 are DFQATT and SNEGSKA (reference sequence). The ends lost 3 bases at V and 5 bases at J; junction bases unmatched: 6. This CDR3 contains 15 residues. CDR3 in amino acids: CSASATGQGDQPQHF. The CDR3 region has the DNA TGCAGTGCTAGTGCGACGGGACAGGGGGATCAGCCCCAGCATTTT.

This clonotype has just a few counts. J is TRBJ2-1 and V is TRBV5-1; 9 nucleotides match TRBD2. The germline CDR1 and CDR2 sequences are SGHRS and YFSETQ. J lost 4 bases, V lost 4 bases, and 12 bases had no gene match. The CDR3 extends over 17 amino acids. This CDR3 reads CASSRSGLADIYNEQFF. CDR3 nucleotide sequence: TGCGCCAGCAGCCGATCGGGACTAGCAGACATTTACAATGAGCAGTTCTTC. Full variable domain (missing parts from reference TRBV5-1 and TRBJ2-1): KAGVTQTPRYLIKTRGQQVTLSCSPISGHRSVSWYQQTPGQGLQFLFEYFSETQRNKGNFPGRFSGRQFSNSRSEMNVSTLELGDSALYLCASSRSGLADIYNEQFFGPGTRLTVL.

The V and J genes are TRBV14 and TRBJ1-2; D not certain. Deletions cut 0 bases from V and 7 bases from J, with 12 bases between. Germline lookup yields CDR1 SGHDN and CDR2 FVKESK. This CDR3 comprises 14 residues. The CDR3 spells CASSQDLRDLGYTF. The CDR3 nucleotides read TGTGCCAGCAGCCAAGATCTTCGGGATCTTGGCTACACCTTC.

This clonotype has a count of ten or more. This chain connects TRBV27 to TRBJ2-7; possibly TRBD1 for D (6 bases). With 0 bases removed from V and 5 bases from J, the gap between germline ends came to 11 bases. The CDR3 covers 14 residues. CDR1 and CDR2 from the germline V gene are MNHEY and SMNVEV (reference sequence). The CDR3 region has the DNA TGTGCCAGCAGTTTATCAACAGGGATGGACGAGCAGTACTTC. Protein: CASSLSTGMDEQYF.

The gene calls are TRBV7-2 and TRBJ2-7, with D hard to call. V was cut by 5 bases and J by 4 bases, with 18 bases left in between. This CDR3 spans 15 amino acids. Germline V gene data show CDR1 as SGHTA and CDR2 as FQGNSA. The CDR3 bases are TGTGCCAGCAGCCCAGGAGCGACAAGAGGATACGAGCAGTACTTC. It codes for CASSPGATRGYEQYF.

There are a few counts of this clonotype. The rearrangement uses TRBV12-3 or TRBV12-4 and TRBJ1-1; no clear D gene. Trimming removed 0 bases at V and 0 bases at J, with 11 bases between. The CDR3 extends over 16 amino acids. The CDR3 loop reads CASSLAATVMNTEAFF. The DNA of the CDR3 is TGTGCCAGCAGTTTAGCCGCGACGGTCATGAACACTGAAGCTTTCTTT.

The CDR3 DNA follows: TGTGCCAGCAGACACCTTCAGGGGGCGACGGAGACCCAGTACTTC. Its translation is CASRHLQGATETQYF. The chain combines TRBV6-5 with TRBJ2-5; 8 bases are shared with TRBD1. The CDR3 is made up of 15 amino acids. Germline CDR1 reads MNHEY; CDR2 reads SVGAGI. Losses at the gene ends were 6 bases for V and 5 bases for J; bases not matched to a gene: 11.

This clonotype was picked up a small number of times. The chain links TRBV3-1 to TRBJ2-7; D gene unclear. Trimming shortened V by 1 base and J by 2 bases, and 12 bases separated the two germline ends. The V gene's germline CDR1 is LGHDT and CDR2 YNNKEL (reference sequence). This CDR3 region has 15 residues. This chain's CDR3 is CASSQVVGPTYEQYF. The DNA of the CDR3 is TGTGCCAGCAGCCAAGTCGTAGGTCCGACCTACGAGCAGTACTTC.

This rearrangement joins TRBV27 to TRBJ1-2; D is ambiguous. Germline V gives CDR1 MNHEY, CDR2 SMNVEV (reference sequence). V lost 5 bases, J lost 8 bases, and 18 bases lay in between. The CDR3 totals 14 residues. The CDR3 sequence is CASSLGPLGFGYTF. In nucleotides, the CDR3 is TGTGCCAGCAGTCTCGGGCCCCTAGGCTTCGGCTACACCTTC.

The chain uses TRBV18 and TRBJ2-1, with a weak D call TRBD1 (6 bases). Trimming took 5 bases from V and 8 from J, leaving 16 bases between them. In germline, CDR1 is KGHSH, CDR2 LQKENI. This CDR3 has 14 amino acids. The CDR3 sequence is CASSSPGTSHEQFF. DNA of the CDR3: TGTGCCAGCTCATCTCCGGGGACAAGCCATGAGCAGTTCTTC.

In its sample, this clonotype was seen once. The V call is TRBV12-3 or TRBV12-4, the J call TRBJ2-3, with TRBD2 as a possible D gene (6 bases). The CDR3 extends over 17 amino acids. V lost 3 bases and J 4 bases, leaving 20 bases between the germline ends. CDR3 protein: CASSFAGLTSSADTQYF. DNA of the CDR3: TGTGCCAGCAGTTTCGCTGGGCTCACATCTAGCGCAGATACGCAGTATTTT.

This clonotype was observed a handful of times. This chain joins TRBV6-1 and TRBJ1-2, with 7 bases lining up with TRBD1. Germline assignment: CDR1 MNHNS and CDR2 SASEGT. With 2 bases clipped from V and 4 bases from J, the junction kept 1 base outside the gene matches. The CDR3 loop spans 13 amino acids. The chain's CDR3 is CASSERDSYGYTF. The CDR3 coding sequence is TGTGCCAGCAGTGAACGGGACAGCTATGGCTACACCTTC.

This clonotype was observed a handful of times. The V and J genes are TRBV20-1 and TRBJ2-5; D is undetermined. Germline V gives CDR1 DFQATT, CDR2 SNEGSKA (reference sequence). V gave up 3 bases and J gave up 0 bases, with 8 bases separating them. This CDR3 spans 13 amino acids. The CDR3 nucleotides are TGCAGTGCTAGTGGGCAAGACCAAGAGACCCAGTACTTC. It encodes CSASGQDQETQYF.

This clonotype was found once. The junction departs from germline at one end; a sequencing error may be responsible. V and J are TRBV4-1 and TRBJ1-3; 9 positions match TRBD1. Germline lookup yields CDR1 MGHRA and CDR2 YSYEKL. This CDR3 has 17 residues. In nucleotides, the CDR3 is TGCGCCAGCGGCCAAGCGGGACAGGGTGGCTCTGGAAACACCATATATTTT. Residues: CASGQAGQGGSGNTIYF.

The chain recombines TRBV27 with TRBJ1-2; no clear D gene. Germline CDR1 reads MNHEY; CDR2 reads SMNVEV (reference sequence). The V end lost 5 bases, the J end lost 2 bases, and 9 bases lay between the germline ends. The CDR3 runs 13 residues. The CDR3 is CASSRRLNYGYTF. The CDR3 bases are TGTGCCAGCAGTCGCCGACTGAACTATGGCTACACCTTC.